These 7 T cell receptor beta chains share one sample of origin, sequenced in a study of T cell repertoires in cytomegalovirus infection. TCRdb used MiXCR to reprocess the reads, holding one entry per CDR3 protein. The sample has over 250,000 distinct CDR3 sequences; about 20% are singletons. These TCRs are of unknown antigen specificity. This material consisted of cultured PBMCs, taken from culture after CMV antigen stimulation. These TCRs come from a human donor in good health (CMV status not recorded). Some clones in this sample may be carry-over from other donors' samples.

There are a few counts of this clonotype. The gene calls are TRBV20-1 and TRBJ2-5; 7 nucleotides line up with TRBD2. CDR3 length: 12 residues. Germline assignment: CDR1 DFQATT and CDR2 SNEGSKA (reference sequence). Losses at the gene ends were 6 bases for V and 2 bases for J; bases not matched to a gene: 3. The CDR3: CSARTSQETQYF. The CDR3 DNA is TGCAGTGCCCGGACTAGTCAAGAGACCCAGTACTTC.

This clonotype has ten or more counts. The chain couples TRBV7-8 to TRBJ1-3; a weak D match, TRBD1 (6 bases). This CDR3 has 15 residues. Trimming left V 6 bases short and J 0 bases short, with 12 bases between. Germline loops: CDR1 SGHVS, CDR2 FQNEAQ. The chain's CDR3 is CASRPQGVSGNTIYF. The CDR3 DNA reads as TGTGCCAGCAGGCCACAGGGAGTCTCTGGAAACACCATATATTTT.

This clonotype was found a few times. CDR3 loop: CASSNLDRGQQPQHF. In DNA form, the CDR3 reads TGTGCCAGCAGCAATCTCGACAGGGGTCAACAGCCCCAGCATTTT. This chain uses TRBV7-2 with TRBJ1-5; 8 bases map to TRBD1. Looked up from germline, CDR1 is SGHTA and CDR2 is FQGNSA. CDR3 size: 15 residues. V lost 5 bases and J lost 7; bases outside the gene matches: 10.

This clonotype has only a few counts. The CDR3 protein is CASSTGGRVTGELFF. The CDR3 DNA follows: TGTGCCAGTAGTACGGGAGGCCGGGTCACCGGGGAGCTGTTTTTT. V usage is TRBV19 and J usage is TRBJ2-2; TRBD2 aligns across 7 bases. CDR3 length: 15 residues. V gave up 4 bases and J gave up 4 bases; unmatched junction bases: 6. Looked up from germline, CDR1 is LNHDA and CDR2 is SQIVND (reference sequence).

This clonotype was counted only a few times. This rearrangement joins TRBV7-8 to TRBJ1-1; maybe TRBD1 (5 bases). The germline V and J ends were trimmed by 1 base and 0 bases, with 15 bases remaining between them. Germline CDR1 reads SGHVS; CDR2 reads FQNEAQ. CDR3 size: 17 residues. CDR3 sequence reads: CASSLGKWGSLNTEAFF. CDR3 bases: TGTGCCAGCAGCTTAGGTAAATGGGGGTCTCTGAACACTGAAGCTTTCTTT.

In its sample, this clonotype was seen many times. The chain employs TRBV7-2 and TRBJ1-5; D gene ambiguous. This CDR3 has 13 residues. V shed 5 bases and J shed 4 bases, with 9 bases lying between them. The germline V gene encodes CDR1 SGHTA and CDR2 FQGNSA. The CDR3 DNA is TGTGCCAGCAGCCCGAACAGTAATCAGCCCCAGCATTTT. Translated: CASSPNSNQPQHF.

The sample holds a few counts of this clonotype. The genes are TRBV12-3 or TRBV12-4 and TRBJ1-1, with D maybe TRBD1 (6 bases). Trimming cost V 8 bases and J 5 bases, with 15 bases left between them. The CDR3 spans 13 residues. CDR3: CASGRGLGTEAFF. CDR3 sequence (DNA): TGTGCCAGCGGCAGGGGTCTCGGGACTGAAGCTTTCTTT.